The entry below gives a single TCR beta chain sequence along with its context. This sample is part of a study of blood T cell repertoires in COVID-19. About the research overall: Before being deemed recovered, Cohort 3 donors had two negative PCRs, clearance, or symptom resolution. Sites across the United States, Italy and Spain contributed samples from acute and convalescent COVID-19.

Original analysis: Counts of nucleated cells, estimated from reference gene primer amplification, were obtained. Profiling relied on immunoSEQ multiplex PCR, and the TCRdb table lists in-frame clones only, not all of them. V and J calls and clone size are those listed in that table; D and trimming were worked out from the DNA. The table shows roughly 200,000 clones, with approximately 86% occurring only once. This CDR3 is 15 amino acids long. The ends were cut back, 4 bases at V and 0 bases at J, with 10 bases in the middle. CDR1 is GTSNPN, CDR2 SVGIG, per germline (reference sequence). This sequence was found in a woman aged 40 to 55 in a cohort exposed to, infected with or recovered from COVID-19 (not recorded which). Material: PBMCs or T cells enriched from blood (not recorded which). The genes are TRBV30 and TRBJ1-6, with D unresolved. The chain's CDR3 is CAWMSESSYNSPLHF. CDR3 sequence (DNA): TGTGCCTGGATGTCGGAGAGCTCCTATAATTCACCCCTCCACTTT. Based on the CDR3 plus reference TRBV30 and TRBJ1-6, the full variable domain is SQTIHQWPATLVQPVGSPLSLECTVEGTSNPNLYWYRQAAGRGLQLLFYSVGIGQISSEVPQNLSASRPQDRQFILSSKKLLLSDSGFYLCAWMSESSYNSPLHFGNGTRLTVT.